Presented here are 2 T cell receptor beta chains from one specimen sequenced in a study of blood T cell repertoires in COVID-19 (TCRdb year 2020). Libraries came from the immunoSEQ multiplex PCR assay. What TCRdb holds here is the immuneACCESS table cut down to in-frame rearrangements. Part of the clones is not present; checked against another copy, under half of the missing clones reflect an unresolved V gene, and the others are unexplained. For this sample there are approximately 120,000 clones; about 80% appear just once. The biggest ten clones account for about 7% of the sample. Material for sequencing was peripheral blood. The receptors derive from a woman aged 45 to 65 with acute or convalescent COVID-19.

The J gene is TRBJ1-6, the V gene TRBV9; 7 nucleotides align to TRBD1. Germline CDR1 and CDR2: SGDLS and YYNGEE. The CDR3 spans 14 residues. The V segment lost 0 bases and the J segment 7 bases; nucleotides outside the gene matches: 1. For the CDR3, the DNA is TGTGCCAGCAGCGTAGAGGGACAGAATTCACCCCTCCACTTT. Residues: CASSVEGQNSPLHF.

The chain carries TRBV28 and TRBJ2-1, with 7 bases fitting TRBD1. Per germline, CDR1 MDHEN and CDR2 SYDVKM. The CDR3 runs 14 residues. With V trimmed by 2 bases and J by 2 bases, 0 bases remained unmatched. In DNA form, the CDR3 reads TGTGCCAGCAGTTTACAGGGGGCCTACAATGAGCAGTTCTTC. Its translation: CASSLQGAYNEQFF.